This T cell receptor (beta chain) was obtained from a study of T cell responses to AZD1222 COVID-19 vaccine (dated by TCRdb to the early 2020s). Regarding the complete study: Because spike-specific TCR depth and breadth did not differ between the two schedules, AZD1222 recipients who got a second dose at roughly 4 weeks were pooled with those who got a second dose at roughly 12 weeks. TCR sequencing was performed for roughly 250 trial participants, of whom 207 were given two doses of AZD1222 and around 25 were given two doses of MenACWY control vaccine. Trial participants were enrolled by age into subgroups of 18-55, 56-69 and 70-plus years, and 148, 28 and 57 TCR-sequenced participants, respectively, were included in these subgroups. Points the paper makes about the study in general: The 56-69-year group was small, and its depth increase did not reach significance, likely because of low power. Participants were mostly white British and included more females than males, and it was suggested by the authors that clonal diversity may have been underestimated. A significant rise in spike-specific TCR breadth and depth was observed after two AZD1222 doses relative to day 0 and relative to MenACWY recipients. Conclusions about previously exposed vaccinees are limited, since just a handful of AZD1222 recipients were seropositive for SARS-CoV-2 at baseline. Reportedly, almost half of the unique spike-specific TCRs recognized epitopes lying outside the regions that are mutated in the B.1.351 and B.1.1.7 variants. The vaccine-associated CD4 TCRs covered the entire spike protein, and the dominant responses fell in regions 160-218 and 743-854. Because no day 14 peak-response samples were available, repertoires were characterized only after the peak T cell response.

The CDR3 regions of human TCRbeta chains were subjected to immunosequencing. Per the original workflow: TCRs in the repertoires were matched against a reference library of SARS-CoV-2-specific TCRs that had been generated with the MIRA antigen-specificity platform. Breadth was defined as the fraction of unique TCRs that were SARS-CoV-2-associated, and depth was defined as the fraction of total T cells that were SARS-CoV-2-associated. Using the MIRA data, every spike-specific TCR was mapped to the spike region that the TCR reacted to and assigned to either a CD4 or a CD8 class. Log10-transformed breadth and depth values were compared by one-way ANOVA with Sidak's multiple comparisons tests. TCRdb mirrors the immuneACCESS table, restricted to in-frame sequences. Some clones are absent from its copies; in checked studies, under half trace to an unresolved V gene, and the reason for the others is unknown. V and J calls and clone size are as listed in that table; D and trimming were resolved from the DNA. This sample is represented by roughly 120,000 clones; roughly four fifths of them were singletons. The ten biggest clones cover 4% to 5% of the sample.

CDR1 and CDR2 are drawn from the germline V gene: SGHRS, YFSETQ. Germline trimming: 0 bases from V, 2 bases from J; junction bases outside gene matches: 8. The CDR3 runs 16 amino acids, cysteine and phenylalanine included. Only the CDR3 DNA stays, 48 bases, in frame from base 1. The label giving this sample's time point can be read as: baseline before first vaccination. Vaccinee samples were obtained from the UK trials COV001 and COV002, which included a single-blind randomized controlled phase 2/3 trial of AZD1222 (ChAdOx1 nCoV-19) in healthy adults. For TCRbeta chain sequencing, PBMC samples from trial participants were taken at day 0 and at day 28 after the second dose. On this clone: This receptor's antigen is unknown. No much larger clonotype is one base removed from it; base qualities were not supplied.

In this chain, TRBV5-1 is recombined with TRBJ2-7; TRBD2 lines up with 7 middle nucleotides. Sequenced material: peripheral blood, taken on day 0 of AZD1222 vaccination. The clonotype comes from an adult in good health. The sequence in DNA is TGCGCCAGCAGCTTGGCGGCCGGGACTAATACCTACGAGCAGTACTTC. Translated, it reads CASSLAAGTNTYEQYF.